This entry features one TCR beta chain sequence. Its antigen target is currently unknown. Base qualities are not recorded, but no much larger clone differs from it by a single base. The time point label here, explained by the study, means: pre-transplant. Thawed unstimulated PBMCs were stained for CD3, CD4 and CD8 and FACS-sorted into CD3+CD4+ and CD3+CD8+ populations. Each of the 8 studied subjects was randomized to immunosuppression withdrawal. The Qiagen DNeasy Blood and Tissue Kit was used for isolation of genomic DNA. The data were taken from a study of T cell clones after liver transplantation (dated by TCRdb to between 2019 and 2020). General notes on the study: Samples were obtained from ITN030ST, a randomized trial in which withdrawal of immunosuppression was attempted within 2 years of liver transplantation. After a pre-transplant mixed lymphocyte reaction, TCRbeta sequencing was used to pinpoint donor-reactive T cell clones, which were subsequently tracked in post-transplant blood. As an antigen-independent comparator for the donor-reactive sequences, third party-reactive TCRbeta sequences from pre-transplant MLRs were identified as well. Three of the eight recipients were HCV-positive; the others were transplanted for non-autoimmune, non-viral indications. The subjects received no induction therapy and were kept on standard immunosuppression until randomization at 12-24 months post-transplant. Tolerance meant complete immunosuppression withdrawal for at least one year without liver enzymes rising beyond twice the upper limit of normal. Blood samples were collected pre-transplant, pre-randomization before withdrawal, and post-randomization after either full withdrawal or failed withdrawal. Of the 8 liver transplant recipients making up the studied cohort, 3 were classified as tolerant and 5 as non-tolerant.

General conclusions and limits of the study: The conclusions were considered preliminary, being limited by small, heterogeneous patient numbers and non-standardized post-transplant time points. In 5 of 8 subjects, circulating donor-reactive CD4 TCRbeta sequences decreased significantly after transplant, regardless of tolerance or HCV status. Low numbers of available donor cells limited the measurable donor-reactive repertoire in a couple of subjects. When repertoire turnover was taken into account, detection of donor-reactive sequences was significantly reduced in 7 of 8 subjects for CD4 and in 8 of 8 subjects for CD8. Without allograft tissue specimens, donor-reactive T cells may have migrated into the graft rather than being deleted. Donor-reactive sequences decreased more than third party-reactive sequences, which suggests partial antigen-specific deletion that was not related to withdrawal success.

Frozen genomic DNA underwent high-throughput TCRbeta CDR3 sequencing by immunoSEQ, including PCR amplification, mapping, bias correction and internal controls. In the paper's pipeline: Productive rearrangements were kept, and unique TCRbeta sequences were defined by CDR3 nucleotide sequence plus V and J gene. A sequence counted as donor-reactive only if the sequence showed at least 5-fold expansion in CFSE-low cells compared with unstimulated pre-transplant cells and had a frequency of at least 0.01%. To ensure at least 90% detection power, minimum frequency thresholds were set for each subject based on that subject's lowest-template unstimulated sample. Repertoire turnover was measured by Jensen-Shannon divergence between the top 1000 TCRbeta sequences post- and pre-transplant. Two-sided Fisher's exact tests were used to test for changes in the detection of donor-reactive sequences. TCRdb retrieved this table from immuneACCESS and kept in-frame rearrangements only. Not all clones are present; in checked studies, unresolved V genes account for under half, and no reason is known for the remainder. D and trimming come from the DNA, and the V and J calls and clone size come from that table. Within this sample are more than 8,000 clones, with roughly 85% of them counted one time only. The ten largest clones add up to approximately 18% of the sample.

Relative to germline, V is 4 bases shorter and J is 1 base shorter, with 7 bases between their ends. The CDR3 holds 13 amino acids from the cysteine to the phenylalanine. The entry retains the CDR3 DNA only, 39 bases that are in frame from base 1. The germline V gene gives CDR1 as SGHAT and CDR2 as FQNNGV. Here the chain combines TRBV11-2 and TRBJ2-5; too little of a D gene remains to name it. This specimen was CD8+ T cells from blood, taken before liver transplant. This clonotype was obtained from a human donor who received a liver transplant. At the DNA level, the sequence is TGTGCCAGCAGCTCGCCGATCCAAGAGACCCAGTACTTC. This encodes CASSSPIQETQYF.